Shown below are 32 T cell receptor beta chains from a single sample sequenced in a study of tissue T cells after allogeneic stem cell transplantation. Time point defined: mouse harvest day 14 after allogeneic transplant. Mouse grafts combined 10^7 T-cell-depleted bone marrow cells with 10^6 splenic CD5+ T cells. Some clones are missing from TCRdb's copy, which holds only in-frame ones; the method was immunoSEQ multiplex PCR. The sample shows about 4,900 clones, approximately 47% of them seen only once. The sample taken for sequencing was gut tissue. The receptors derive from a female BALB/c mouse given C57BL/6 T cells with graft-versus-host disease after an allogeneic hematopoietic cell transplant.

Details on this clone: Gene and germline names: mouse. The read ends 1 residue early relative to the CDR3; the germline J gene fills the gap. The chain couples TRBV26 to TRBJ2-5, with 9 bases matching TRBD1. The J segment lost 6 bases and the V segment lost 0 bases, leaving 1 base of the junction unmatched. This CDR3 is 14 amino acids long. In germline, CDR1 is KGHPV, CDR2 FQNQEV (reference sequence). The part of the CDR3 DNA that was read is TGTGCCAGCAGTCTGTCGGACAGGGGTGACACCCAGTAC. Translating gives CASSLSDRGDTQY. The full CDR3 reads CASSLSDRGDTQYF.

This clone is classed as large. Gene and germline names: mouse. The CDR3 end falls 1 residue outside the read, so it is completed with the germline J gene. The gene calls are TRBV19 and TRBJ2-4; the match to TRBD2 covers 11 bases. Germline V gene lookup returns CDR1 FNHDT and CDR2 SITEND (reference sequence). Losses at the gene ends were 4 bases for V and 5 bases for J; bases not matched to a gene: 0. The CDR3 has 13 residues. The CDR3 DNA, read in part, is TGTGCCAGCAGTGACTGGGGGGGAAACACCTTGTAC. Protein: CASSDWGGNTLY. In full, the CDR3 is CASSDWGGNTLYF.

This clone was observed a few times. Mouse gene names apply. The read ends 1 residue shy of where the CDR3 ends; the end is completed using the germline J gene. This chain joins TRBV26 and TRBJ1-6, with D perhaps matching TRBD1 (5 bases). TRBJ1-6 is assigned to the ORF class and has an uncertain function. Trimming took 6 bases from V and 7 from J, leaving 7 bases between them. Per germline, CDR1 KGHPV and CDR2 FQNQEV (reference sequence). This CDR3 comprises 12 residues. The covered CDR3 bases are TGTGCCAGCAGCGCAGGGAATTCGCCCCTCTAC. The encoded protein is CASSAGNSPLY. The entire CDR3 protein reads CASSAGNSPLYF.

About this clone: Each gene name is a mouse one. The sequence runs out 1 residue before the end of the CDR3; the remainder is reconstructed from the germline J gene. The rearrangement links TRBV13-2 to TRBJ2-3; D might be TRBD1 or TRBD2, each matching 6 bases. CDR1 and CDR2 from the germline V gene are NNHNN and SYGAGS (reference sequence). This CDR3 contains 15 residues. The V gene lost 2 bases and the J gene lost 2 bases, with 12 bases spanning the gap. The CDR3 loop reads CASGDRGRVAETLYF. The CDR3 DNA, read in part, is TGTGCCAGCGGTGACCGGGGGCGAGTTGCAGAAACGCTGTAT.

As regards this clone: Mouse gene names and germline throughout. Read data end 1 residue before the CDR3 end; the end is taken from the germline J gene. The chain carries TRBV3 and TRBJ1-2; D unresolved. There are 13 residues in the CDR3. Germline assignment: CDR1 SNHLY and CDR2 FYNGKV (reference sequence). Trimming removed 2 bases at V and 2 bases at J, with 6 bases between. The CDR3 DNA, read in part, is TGTGCCAGCAGCTTAATAGGGAACTCCGACTACACC. It specifies CASSLIGNSDYT. The complete CDR3 protein is CASSLIGNSDYTF.

Comments on this clone: Mouse germline and gene names are used. With the read ending 1 residue before the CDR3 end, the germline J gene is used to fill in that end. This chain links TRBV31 with TRBJ1-4; 8 nucleotides match TRBD1. The CDR3 contains 14 residues. Trimming at V came to 3 bases and at J to 4 bases, leaving 4 bases not matched to a gene. Germline loops: CDR1 GKSSPN, CDR2 SITVG. The sequenced part of the CDR3 DNA is TGTGCCTGGAGGACCGGGACAGGCAACGAAAGATTATTT. This codes for CAWRTGTGNERLF. The complete CDR3 protein is CAWRTGTGNERLFF. Variable domain in full (rest from reference TRBV31 and TRBJ1-4): AQTIHQWPVAEIKAVGSPLSLGCTIKGKSSPNLYWYWQATGGTLQQLFYSITVGQVESVVQLNLSASRPKDDQFILSTEKLLLSHSGFYLCAWRTGTGNERLFFGHGTKLSVL.

Worth noting for this clone: Mouse germline and gene names are used. The read falls 1 residue short of the CDR3 end, and the missing part is taken from the germline J gene. The gene calls are TRBV3 and TRBJ2-3; 7 nucleotides agree with TRBD2. The CDR3 is made up of 14 amino acids. Germline trimming cut 1 base from V and 3 bases from J; bases unmatched to any gene: 1. The germline CDR1 and CDR2 sequences are SNHLY and FYNGKV (reference sequence). CDR3 protein: CASSLVWGAETLYF. The DNA read from the CDR3 is TGTGCCAGCAGCTTAGTCTGGGGGGCAGAAACGCTGTAT.

As for this clone: Gene names denote mouse genes. The read finishes 1 residue shy of the CDR3 end, and the germline J gene is used to complete it. V gene TRBV13-3 combines with J gene TRBJ1-3, with D maybe TRBD1 (6 bases). The CDR3 is made up of 15 amino acids. V was trimmed by 2 bases and J by 0 bases, leaving 9 bases between them. Germline loops: CDR1 NNHDY, CDR2 SYVADS. CDR3 DNA, as far as it was read: TGTGCCAGCAGTGACAGGGGCCTTTCTGGAAATACGCTCTAT. This translates into CASSDRGLSGNTLY. The entire CDR3 protein reads CASSDRGLSGNTLYF.

This clone has only one observation. The genes are named according to mouse. The CDR3 end lies 1 residue beyond the end of the read and is filled in from the germline J gene. The chain is built from TRBV23 and TRBJ2-4; the table assigns TRBD2, which was not confirmed against the DNA. This CDR3 has 13 amino acids. Germline V lookup: CDR1 KGHTA, CDR2 FQNQQP. CDR3 protein: CSSSLGGQNTLYF. The CDR3 DNA, read in part, is TGCTCCAGCAGTCTTGGGGGGCAAAACACCTTGTAC.

As regards this clone: The germline and genes are mouse ones. The CDR3 end is not reached by the read, which stops 1 residue before it; the germline J gene fills it in. The V call is TRBV26, the J call TRBJ1-2, with D perhaps matching TRBD1 (5 bases). The V gene's germline CDR1 is KGHPV and CDR2 FQNQEV (reference sequence). CDR3 size: 14 residues. V was clipped by 4 bases and J by 0 bases, with 9 bases between them. The CDR3 sequence: CASSRQGANSDYTF. Incomplete CDR3 DNA: TGTGCCAGCAGTCGCCAGGGTGCAAACTCCGACTACACC.

The table lists this clone with a few counts. Mouse gene names apply. The read terminates 1 residue ahead of where the CDR3 ends, so the germline J gene completes it. The V and J genes are TRBV1 and TRBJ1-4; a weak D match, TRBD1 (5 bases). The germline gives CDR1 NSQYPW, CDR2 LRSPGD (reference sequence). The CDR3 has 14 amino acids. Trimming left V 8 bases short and J 2 bases short, with 12 bases between. CDR3 DNA (partial): TGCACCTGCGCGGCAGGGAGGTCCAACGAAAGATTATTT. Translating it yields CTCAAGRSNERLF. The complete CDR3 sequence is CTCAAGRSNERLFF.

In this sample, this clone turned up a few times. All gene names here are mouse names. The read comes to an end 1 residue before the CDR3 does, leaving the germline J gene to fill in the end. V is TRBV20 and J is TRBJ2-7; 7 bases are shared with TRBD2. This CDR3 is built from 14 residues. Germline values: CDR1 GFQATS, CDR2 STVNSAI. J lost 0 bases, V lost 0 bases, and 2 bases had no gene match. Incomplete CDR3 DNA: TGTGGTGCTAGGGATGCTGGGGGCTCCTATGAACAGTAC. Translation: CGARDAGGSYEQY. Given in full, the CDR3 is CGARDAGGSYEQYF.

This clone was detected only once. Genes and germline come from the mouse. The sequenced CDR3 bases are TGTGCCAGCTCTCTCGGACTGGGGGGAAGTCAAAACACCTTGTAC. Amino acid sequence: CASSLGLGGSQNTLY. The full CDR3 reads CASSLGLGGSQNTLYF. This chain joins TRBV12-1 and TRBJ2-4; 11 nucleotides agree with TRBD2. The sequenced fragment ends 1 residue before the CDR3 boundary, so the rest is inferred from the germline J gene. The V gene's germline CDR1 is SGHSN and CDR2 HYEKVE. The ends lost 0 bases at V and 0 bases at J; junction bases unmatched: 1. This CDR3 spans 16 amino acids.

This clone was recorded a few times. These gene names are mouse names. The CDR3 goes on 1 residue after the read ends, and that part is filled in from the germline J gene. The chain recombines TRBV26 with TRBJ1-3; D is ambiguous. The CDR3 contains 14 residues. Trimming pared 0 bases from V and 0 bases from J, leaving 3 bases between. The germline gives CDR1 KGHPV, CDR2 FQNQEV (reference sequence). Partial CDR3 DNA: TGTGCCAGCAGTCTGTCAGATTCTGGAAATACGCTCTAT. Its protein product is CASSLSDSGNTLY. The full CDR3 reads CASSLSDSGNTLYF.

Relative to its sample, this clone is large. The gene symbols are mouse symbols. The read is 1 residue too short to cover the CDR3 end, so that end is filled in from the germline J gene. This chain joins TRBV12-1 and TRBJ2-1; 8 positions match TRBD1. Unmatched junction bases numbered 1, after V lost 0 bases and J lost 4 bases. The CDR3 has 14 amino acids. The germline V gene has CDR1 SGHSN and CDR2 HYEKVE. The CDR3 DNA, read in part, is TGTGCCAGCTCTCTCGGGGACAGGTATGCTGAGCAGTTC. Translated: CASSLGDRYAEQF. The complete CDR3 sequence is CASSLGDRYAEQFF.

Comments on this clone: The gene symbols are mouse symbols. The CDR3 DNA, read in part, is TGTGCAAGCAGCTCCGACTGGGGGGCGGGAGCTGAGCAGTTC. This gives the protein CASSSDWGAGAEQF. The CDR3 in its entirety is CASSSDWGAGAEQFF. The chain employs TRBV16 and TRBJ2-1; 10 positions agree with TRBD2. The read comes to an end 1 residue before the CDR3 does, leaving the germline J gene to fill in the end. The CDR3 contains 15 residues. The V gene's germline CDR1 is SGHSA and CDR2 FRNQAP. The V segment lost 4 bases and the J segment 7 bases; nucleotides outside the gene matches: 7.

This clone is categorized as medium-sized. Genes here carry mouse names. The read ends 1 residue shy of where the CDR3 ends; the end is completed using the germline J gene. J is TRBJ2-7 and V is TRBV16; D call uncertain. The CDR3 sequence is 12 residues long. Germline loops: CDR1 SGHSA, CDR2 FRNQAP. Trimming stripped 4 bases from V and 0 bases from J, with 4 bases between. The CDR3 bases that were read are TGTGCAAGCAGCTCCAGCTCCTATGAACAGTAC. As protein: CASSSSSYEQY. The entire CDR3 is CASSSSSYEQYF. Based on the CDR3 plus reference TRBV16 and TRBJ2-7, the full variable domain is NAGVIQTPRHKVTGKGQEATLWCEPISGHSAVFWYRQTIVQGLEFLTYFRNQAPIDDSGMPKERFSAQMPNQSHSTLKIQSTQPQDSAVYLCASSSSSYEQYFGPGTRLTVL.

Comments on this clone: Genes and germline come from the mouse. Read data end 1 residue before the CDR3 end; the end is taken from the germline J gene. The chain joins TRBV26 to TRBJ2-1; TRBD1 agrees at 9 bases. The CDR3 is 15 residues long. Per the germline V gene, CDR1 is KGHPV and CDR2 is FQNQEV (reference sequence). The junction had 4 bases not matched to a gene; V was cut back by 5 bases and J by 2 bases. The sequenced CDR3 bases are TGTGCCAGCAGTATTCGGGACAGGGACTATGCTGAGCAGTTC. This codes for CASSIRDRDYAEQF. The whole CDR3 sequence is CASSIRDRDYAEQFF. The full variable domain, in which reference TRBV26 and TRBJ2-1 provide the parts outside the CDR3, is NSKVIQTPRYLVKGQGQKAKMRCIPEKGHPVVFWYQQNKNNEFKFLINFQNQEVLQQIDMTEKRFSAECPSNSPCSLEIQSSEAGDSALYLCASSIRDRDYAEQFFGPGTRLTVL.

A note on this clone: The gene names here belong to mouse. The read gets to within 1 residue of the CDR3 end, and the germline J gene fills in the rest. The rearrangement links TRBV12-2 to TRBJ2-2; 8 nucleotides agree with TRBD1. This CDR3 contains 16 residues. Germline V gene data show CDR1 as SGHLS and CDR2 as HYDKME. V lost 2 bases, J lost 2 bases, and 6 bases stayed unmatched. The CDR3 sequence: CASSHQGAGNTGQLYF. The CDR3 bases that were read are TGTGCCAGCTCTCATCAGGGGGCGGGGAACACCGGGCAGCTCTAC.

Comments on this clone: Here the gene names and germline are mouse. Read sequence stops 1 residue before the CDR3 end, and the germline J gene provides the missing end. The V call is TRBV26, the J call TRBJ2-5; 7 bases align to TRBD2. With V trimmed by 5 bases and J by 2 bases, 1 base remained unmatched. This CDR3 contains 13 residues. Germline V gene lookup returns CDR1 KGHPV and CDR2 FQNQEV (reference sequence). CDR3 DNA (partial): TGTGCCAGCAGTACTGGGGTCCAAGACACCCAGTAC. It yields the protein CASSTGVQDTQY. The full CDR3 is CASSTGVQDTQYF.

Remarks on this clone: Gene names are mouse gene names. The CDR3 is cut off 1 residue early in the read; its end comes from the germline J gene. The V gene is TRBV4, the J gene TRBJ2-7, with 14 positions matching TRBD2. The CDR3 contains 15 residues. The germline CDR1 and CDR2 sequences are LGHDT and YNNKQL (reference sequence). Trimming took 4 bases from V and 7 from J; bases not matched to a gene: 6. The CDR3 sequence: CASSFRDWGGGEQYF. The covered CDR3 bases are TGTGCCAGCAGCTTCCGGGACTGGGGGGGCGGGGAACAGTAC.

As regards this clone: These gene names are mouse names. Read sequence stops 1 residue before the CDR3 end, and the germline J gene provides the missing end. The rearrangement uses TRBV12-1 and TRBJ2-7; 7 nucleotides match TRBD2. V was clipped by 0 bases and J by 3 bases; unmatched bases: 4. CDR1 SGHSN and CDR2 HYEKVE come from the germline V gene. The CDR3 consists of 14 residues. CDR3: CASSLDWVNYEQYF. CDR3 DNA, as far as it was read: TGTGCCAGCTCTCTCGACTGGGTGAACTATGAACAGTAC.

This clone is a singleton in its sample. Gene and germline names: mouse. The sequence runs out 1 residue before the end of the CDR3; the remainder is reconstructed from the germline J gene. V gene TRBV12-2 combines with J gene TRBJ2-7; D gene ambiguous. The length of the CDR3 is 11 residues. The V and J ends lost 2 bases and 3 bases respectively, with 4 bases between them. Germline V lookup: CDR1 SGHLS, CDR2 HYDKME. CDR3 sequence: CASSPLYEQYF. The covered CDR3 bases are TGTGCCAGCTCTCCCCTCTATGAACAGTAC.

To note about this clone: The listed genes are named as in mouse. The CDR3 end is not reached by the read, which stops 1 residue before it; the germline J gene fills it in. The chain combines TRBV3 with TRBJ1-3, with D tentatively TRBD1 (6 bases). V dropped 2 bases and J dropped 0 bases, with 14 bases sitting between them. Germline V lookup: CDR1 SNHLY, CDR2 FYNGKV (reference sequence). This CDR3 is built from 17 residues. The chain's CDR3 is CASSLFPGQNSGNTLYF. CDR3 bases read: TGTGCCAGCAGCTTATTCCCAGGACAGAATTCTGGAAATACGCTCTAT. The full variable domain, rest sourced from reference TRBV3 and TRBJ1-3, is GPKVLQIPSHQIIDMGQMVTLNCDPVSNHLYFYWYKQILGQQMEFLVNFYNGKVMEKSKLFKDQFSVERPDGSYFTLKIQPTALEDSAVYFCASSLFPGQNSGNTLYFGEGSRLIVV.

With respect to this clone: The gene names given are mouse names. The read ends 1 residue shy of where the CDR3 ends; the end is completed using the germline J gene. The chain employs TRBV12-1 and TRBJ2-5; D may be TRBD1 (6 bases). There are 14 residues in the CDR3. Trimming stripped 4 bases from V and 1 base from J, with 11 bases between. Germline V lookup: CDR1 SGHSN, CDR2 HYEKVE. CDR3 region: CASSPGVDQDTQYF. The CDR3 bases that were read are TGTGCCAGCTCGCCAGGGGTGGACCAAGACACCCAGTAC.

As regards this clone: Each gene name is a mouse one. The read halts 1 residue ahead of the CDR3 end, with the missing end drawn from the germline J gene. The chain has TRBV29 and TRBJ1-4; no definite D call. From germline, CDR1 is MSHET and CDR2 SYDVDS. The CDR3 totals 12 residues. The ends were cut back, 8 bases at V and 2 bases at J, with 6 bases in the middle. CDR3 in amino acids: CASGMSNERLFF. The CDR3 DNA, read in part, is TGTGCTAGCGGGATGTCCAACGAAAGATTATTT.

Comment on this clone: The gene symbols are mouse symbols. The read finishes 1 residue shy of the CDR3 end, and the germline J gene is used to complete it. The rearrangement links TRBV26 to TRBJ2-4; a possible D gene is TRBD1 (5 bases). From germline, CDR1 is KGHPV and CDR2 FQNQEV (reference sequence). Trimming removed 6 bases at V and 0 bases at J, with 7 bases between. The CDR3 sequence is 13 residues long. Incomplete CDR3 DNA: TGTGCCAGCAGGCGGACAAGTCAAAACACCTTGTAC. This gives the protein CASRRTSQNTLY. In full, the CDR3 reads CASRRTSQNTLYF.

As regards this clone: All gene names here are mouse names. The read ends 1 residue shy of where the CDR3 ends; the end is completed using the germline J gene. V and J are TRBV12-2 and TRBJ2-4, with D maybe TRBD1 (6 bases). Germline V lookup: CDR1 SGHLS, CDR2 HYDKME. The CDR3 is 14 residues long. V was shortened by 4 bases and J by 0 bases, with 10 bases between the two germline ends. The CDR3 spells CASSLQGSQNTLYF. The CDR3 DNA, read in part, is TGTGCCAGCTCCCTACAGGGCAGTCAAAACACCTTGTAC.

Regarding this clone: Gene names follow the mouse nomenclature. The CDR3 goes on 1 residue after the read ends, and that part is filled in from the germline J gene. V gene TRBV24 combines with J gene TRBJ2-7; 8 positions match TRBD2. Unmatched junction bases numbered 5, after V lost 1 base and J lost 6 bases. The CDR3 extends over 14 amino acids. The germline V gene has CDR1 KGHTA and CDR2 FRNEEI. The part of the CDR3 DNA that was read is TGTGCCAGCAGTCTGTTGGGGGGGGCGCGTGAACAGTAC. Protein sequence: CASSLLGGAREQY. The entire CDR3 protein is CASSLLGGAREQYF.

This clone was seen only once. Gene names are the mouse ones. The CDR3 end is not reached by the read, which stops 1 residue before it; the germline J gene fills it in. This chain connects TRBV15 to TRBJ1-2, with TRBD1 identical over 8 bases. Germline CDR1 and CDR2: SGHND and FRSKSL. CDR3 length: 13 amino acids. V shed 5 bases, J shed 2 bases, and the junction held 1 base outside the gene matches. The sequenced CDR3 bases are TGTGCCAGCAGTCGGACAGGGAACTCCGACTACACC. This encodes CASSRTGNSDYT. The whole CDR3 region reads CASSRTGNSDYTF. Variable domain in full (rest from reference TRBV15 and TRBJ1-2): DAGVTQTPRHEVAEKGQTIILKCEPVSGHNDLFWYRQTKIQGLELLSYFRSKSLMEDGGAFKDRFKAEMLNSSFSTLKIQPTEPKDSAVYLCASSRTGNSDYTFGSGTRLLVI.

This clone is judged medium-sized. Germline and genes: mouse. With the read ending 1 residue before the CDR3 end, the germline J gene is used to fill in that end. The V call is TRBV12-1, the J call TRBJ1-3; D call uncertain. Germline CDR1 is SGHSN and CDR2 is HYEKVE. Trimming took off 4 bases at V and 0 bases at J, with 9 bases between the two ends. This CDR3 contains 14 residues. The CDR3 spells CASSKMNSGNTLYF. The DNA read from the CDR3 is TGTGCCAGCTCGAAAATGAATTCTGGAAATACGCTCTAT.

This clone has just one count. Mouse names are used for the genes. The read ends 1 residue early relative to the CDR3; the germline J gene fills the gap. The genes are TRBV13-3 and TRBJ1-6, with D unresolved. TRBJ1-6 is flagged as an ORF with uncertain function. Germline-derived CDR1 and CDR2 are NNHDY and SYVADS. Trimming took 1 base from V and 3 from J, leaving 5 bases between them. The CDR3 spans 14 residues. CDR3 loop: CASSDNNYNSPLYF. CDR3 DNA, as far as it was read: TGTGCCAGCAGTGATAACAACTATAATTCGCCCCTCTAC.